At least ten counts were recorded for the clone carrying this T cell receptor (beta chain). The antigen is not known. Only healthy Caucasians were included as donors. Per germline, CDR1 SGHRS and CDR2 YFSETQ. Trimming took 4 bases from V and 7 from J; bases not matched to a gene: 12. This CDR3 is built from 16 residues. TCRdb itself ran the 5' RACE reads through MiXCR, one entry per CDR3 protein. Of approximately 230,000 distinct CDR3 sequences detected, 11% to 15% appear once; the ten largest clones hold around 8.3%. These data originate in a study of identical twins. Points from the study as a whole: Carriage of fewer insertions was seen in abundant cord blood beta clonotypes, whereas memory repertoires showed none. Beta out-of-frame sequences showed weaker excess twin sharing.

The origin of this receptor is a woman aged 18-30 years in good health. Input material: memory (CD45RO+) T cells sorted from blood. The rearrangement uses TRBV5-1 and TRBJ2-1; 9 nucleotides match TRBD1. CDR3 sequence (DNA): TGCGCCAGCAGCACCTTGTTGGGACAGGGATGGAATGAGCAGTTCTTC. Protein sequence: CASSTLLGQGWNEQFF.